This TCR beta chain was recorded in a study of long-term antiretroviral therapy in people with HIV. Investigators performed immunoSEQ version v3.0 at survey level. Repertoires were generated with immunoSEQ multiplex PCR, while TCRdb's copy carries only in-frame clones and drops some. The table records 25,000 or so clones, around 80% of them present only once. Trimming cost V 2 bases and J 6 bases, with 14 bases left between them. This CDR3 contains 13 residues. From germline, CDR1 is SQVTM and CDR2 ANQGSEA. The J gene is TRBJ2-7, the V gene TRBV29-1; no reliable D call. The sequenced sample was unsorted PBMCs, obtained 1.5 years before starting antiretroviral therapy. The sequence was collected from a young man with HIV. The CDR3, as DNA: TGCAGCGTTGAATTGGCACCCAGCGCCGAGCAGTACTTC. It is translated as CSVELAPSAEQYF.